A single sample gave rise to the 22 T cell receptor beta chains below, sequenced in a study of T cell responses to AZD1222 COVID-19 vaccine. Clones were read by immunoSEQ multiplex PCR, and TCRdb kept only the in-frame ones, dropping some. The repertoire holds some 180,000 clones, with around 92% as singletons. Sequences were derived from peripheral blood, sampled on day 0 of AZD1222 vaccination. The receptors originated from an adult in good health.

V gene TRBV27 combines with J gene TRBJ1-5, with D possibly TRBD1 on 6 matching bases. V was pared by 8 bases and J by 4 bases, with 15 bases between. Germline V gene sequence: CDR1 MNHEY, CDR2 SMNVEV (reference sequence). The CDR3 runs 14 residues. The CDR3 nucleotides read TGTGCCAGCTCCCCTCAGGGGATTAATCAGCCCCAGCATTTT. It specifies CASSPQGINQPQHF.

The genes are TRBV6-2 or TRBV6-3 and TRBJ2-2; D may be TRBD2 (5 bases). Germline assignment: CDR1 MNHEY and CDR2 SVGEGT. V was trimmed by 2 bases and J by 0 bases, leaving 13 bases between them. The CDR3 is 17 residues long. The CDR3 bases are TGTGCCAGCAGTTACGGCGGGCTGGCGGCGAACACCGGGGAGCTGTTTTTT. It codes for CASSYGGLAANTGELFF.

The CDR3 DNA reads as TGTGCCAGCAGCTTGGACCTAGCGGGGAGTCCCTACGAGCAGTACTTC. Translated: CASSLDLAGSPYEQYF. The chain uses TRBV5-4 and TRBJ2-7; TRBD2 matches 9 bases. The V and J ends lost 0 bases and 2 bases, in that order; junction bases with no gene match: 6. Germline V lookup: CDR1 SGHNT, CDR2 YYREEE (reference sequence). This CDR3 has 16 residues.

V is TRBV4-2 and J is TRBJ2-2, with D possibly matching TRBD1 (6 bases). Trimming took 3 bases from V and 7 from J, leaving 15 bases between them. The CDR3 runs to 15 residues. Germline V gene lookup returns CDR1 LGHNA and CDR2 YNFKEQ. The DNA of the CDR3 is TGTGCCAGCAGCCACTTACTCGCGACAGGCGGGGAGCTGTTTTTT. It codes for CASSHLLATGGELFF.

The chain recombines TRBV27 with TRBJ2-7; D gene unclear. The CDR3 covers 13 residues. V lost 2 bases, J lost 4 bases, and 9 bases lay in between. Per the germline V gene, CDR1 is MNHEY and CDR2 is SMNVEV (reference sequence). The CDR3 protein is CASSLGIRYEQYF. The CDR3 nucleotides are TGTGCCAGCAGTTTAGGCATTAGGTACGAGCAGTACTTC.

The rearrangement uses TRBV27 and TRBJ2-7; D uncertain. CDR1 MNHEY and CDR2 SMNVEV come from the germline V gene (reference sequence). CDR3 size: 12 residues. V was shortened by 8 bases and J by 2 bases, with 10 bases between the two germline ends. The CDR3 sequence: CASGMRPYEQYF. CDR3 DNA sequence: TGTGCCAGCGGAATGAGACCCTACGAGCAGTACTTC.

The chain joins TRBV29-1 to TRBJ2-7; either TRBD1 or TRBD2 may fit D (6 bases each). The germline gives CDR1 SQVTM, CDR2 ANQGSEA. The V end was cut by 1 base, the J end by 6 bases, with 13 bases between. This CDR3 contains 13 residues. CDR3 sequence reads: CSVEGGAITEQYF. DNA of the CDR3: TGCAGCGTTGAAGGGGGGGCGATAACCGAGCAGTACTTC.

The chain couples TRBV11-2 to TRBJ1-1; D might be TRBD1 (6 bases). CDR3 size: 14 residues. V lost 6 bases to trimming and J lost 3 bases, with 14 bases between them. Germline V gene sequence: CDR1 SGHAT, CDR2 FQNNGV. CDR3 sequence: CASSQPTGYTEAFF. The CDR3 DNA sequence: TGTGCCAGCAGTCAGCCCACAGGGTACACTGAAGCTTTCTTT.

The chain carries TRBV9 and TRBJ2-3, with TRBD2 matching over 8 bases. Trimming at V came to 2 bases and at J to 4 bases, leaving 9 bases not matched to a gene. The CDR3 is made up of 16 amino acids. Germline V CDR1 and CDR2: SGDLS, YYNGEE. DNA for the CDR3: TGTGCCAGCAGCGTTAGTGCGGGGGGTGGCGCAGATACGCAGTATTTT. This encodes CASSVSAGGGADTQYF.

The V and J genes are TRBV27 and TRBJ2-3; 12 bases match TRBD2. Germline V lookup: CDR1 MNHEY, CDR2 SMNVEV (reference sequence). CDR3 size: 18 residues. V lost 6 bases, J lost 0 bases, and 10 bases stayed unmatched. The CDR3 loop reads CASSPNRGLAGSTDTQYF. The CDR3 DNA is TGTGCCAGCAGCCCAAACCGAGGACTAGCGGGGAGCACAGATACGCAGTATTTT.

The rearrangement uses TRBV27 and TRBJ1-1; D unclear. Looked up from germline, CDR1 is MNHEY and CDR2 is SMNVEV (reference sequence). The CDR3 runs to 14 residues. Trimming removed 2 bases at V and 1 base at J, with 8 bases between. The CDR3 is CASSLSFGNTEAFF. In DNA form, the CDR3 reads TGTGCCAGCAGTTTAAGTTTCGGGAACACTGAAGCTTTCTTT.

The V gene is TRBV11-1, the J gene TRBJ2-7; the D gene is possibly TRBD2 (5 bases). The CDR3 extends over 14 amino acids. Germline V gives CDR1 SGHAT, CDR2 FQDESV (reference sequence). Trimming shortened V by 7 bases and J by 7 bases, and 20 bases separated the two germline ends. CDR3 amino acids: CASIGRDLTGEQYF. In nucleotides, the CDR3 is TGTGCCAGCATCGGTAGGGATCTAACGGGGGAGCAGTACTTC. Complete variable domain (other parts from reference TRBV11-1 and TRBJ2-7): EAEVAQSPRYKITEKSQAVAFWCDPISGHATLYWYRQILGQGPELLVQFQDESVVDDSQLPKDRFSAERLKGVDSTLKIQPAELGDSAMYLCASIGRDLTGEQYFGPGTRLTVT.

The chain combines TRBV14 with TRBJ1-2, with unresolved D. CDR3 length: 14 amino acids. Trimming pared 1 base from V and 8 bases from J, leaving 14 bases between. Germline assignment: CDR1 SGHDN and CDR2 FVKESK. The CDR3 loop reads CASSQVGNQVGYTF. The CDR3, as DNA: TGTGCCAGCAGCCAAGTGGGGAATCAAGTAGGCTACACCTTC. The full variable domain, in which reference TRBV14 and TRBJ1-2 provide the parts outside the CDR3, is EAGVTQFPSHSVIEKGQTVTLRCDPISGHDNLYWYRRVMGKEIKFLLHFVKESKQDESGMPNNRFLAERTGGTYSTLKVQPAELEDSGVYFCASSQVGNQVGYTFGSGTRLTVV.

The chain uses TRBV4-1 and TRBJ1-6, with D possibly TRBD1 on 6 matching bases. Trimming took off 1 base at V and 6 bases at J, with 16 bases between the two ends. Germline V gene lookup returns CDR1 MGHRA and CDR2 YSYEKL. The CDR3 is made up of 17 amino acids. CDR3 region: CASSQAPGEFLNSPLHF. CDR3 sequence (DNA): TGCGCCAGCAGCCAAGCGCCAGGGGAGTTTCTTAATTCACCCCTCCACTTT.

J is TRBJ1-1 and V is TRBV10-3, with a tentative D call TRBD1 (6 bases). This CDR3 has 15 amino acids. V was shortened by 3 bases and J by 1 base, with 12 bases between the two germline ends. Germline assignment: CDR1 ENHRY and CDR2 SYGVKD. The CDR3 here is CAISDPQTGNTEAFF. CDR3 nucleotide sequence: TGTGCCATCAGTGACCCGCAGACAGGGAACACTGAAGCTTTCTTT.

The rearrangement joins TRBV10-2 to TRBJ2-1; D perhaps matches TRBD2 (6 bases). Germline CDR1 and CDR2: WSHSY and SAAADI. This CDR3 is built from 18 residues. Trimming shortened V by 3 bases and J by 4 bases, and 22 bases separated the two germline ends. This chain's CDR3 is CASSEAHRLGAGYNEQFF. The CDR3, as DNA: TGCGCCAGCAGTGAAGCGCACAGGTTAGGGGCGGGATACAATGAGCAGTTCTTC.

The chain links TRBV5-1 to TRBJ2-7; no firm D call. Trimming removed 4 bases from V and 3 bases from J, with 8 bases in between. Germline V lookup: CDR1 SGHRS, CDR2 YFSETQ. The CDR3 runs to 12 residues. The CDR3 nucleotides are TGCGCCAGCAGCCCGGATGTCTACGAGCAGTACTTC. Protein product: CASSPDVYEQYF.

The chain combines TRBV19 with TRBJ1-2; TRBD1 might be the D (6 bases). Germline CDR1 and CDR2: LNHDA and SQIVND (reference sequence). This CDR3 has 14 residues. Trimming removed 3 bases from V and 4 bases from J, with 12 bases in between. CDR3 sequence: CASSIGTSSYGYTF. DNA for the CDR3: TGTGCCAGTAGTATTGGGACATCGTCCTATGGCTACACCTTC.

The table lists this clone with a count of one. V is TRBV28 and J is TRBJ2-7, with 8 nucleotides matching TRBD2. This CDR3 spans 14 amino acids. CDR1 and CDR2 (germline): MDHEN, SYDVKM. Unmatched junction bases numbered 2, after V lost 2 bases and J lost 2 bases. In DNA form, the CDR3 reads TGTGCCAGCAGTTTAGGGGGACTAGCCTACGAGCAGTACTTC. Its protein product is CASSLGGLAYEQYF.

V usage is TRBV10-3 and J usage is TRBJ1-2; D remains ambiguous. Per the germline V gene, CDR1 is ENHRY and CDR2 is SYGVKD. CDR3 length equals 16 residues. V was cut by 0 bases and J by 4 bases, with 15 bases left in between. As DNA, the CDR3 is TGTGCCATCAGTGAGTCTCCCTTAGTAAATTCCTATGGCTACACCTTC. As protein: CAISESPLVNSYGYTF.

This chain connects TRBV2 to TRBJ1-5, with D possibly matching TRBD1 (6 bases). The germline gives CDR1 SNHLY, CDR2 FYNNEI. The CDR3 contains 16 residues. Trimming cost V 2 bases and J 1 base, with 12 bases left between them. The DNA of the CDR3 is TGTGCCAGCAGTGAATTGGGGGGCAGGAGCAATCAGCCCCAGCATTTT. It translates to CASSELGGRSNQPQHF.

This clone came up once. V and J are TRBV19 and TRBJ2-5; D unresolved. Trimming shortened V by 2 bases and J by 2 bases, and 9 bases separated the two germline ends. This CDR3 region has 14 residues. Germline V gene data show CDR1 as LNHDA and CDR2 as SQIVND (reference sequence). DNA for the CDR3: TGTGCCAGTAGTATACAAGGGATTCAAGAGACCCAGTACTTC. Protein product: CASSIQGIQETQYF.